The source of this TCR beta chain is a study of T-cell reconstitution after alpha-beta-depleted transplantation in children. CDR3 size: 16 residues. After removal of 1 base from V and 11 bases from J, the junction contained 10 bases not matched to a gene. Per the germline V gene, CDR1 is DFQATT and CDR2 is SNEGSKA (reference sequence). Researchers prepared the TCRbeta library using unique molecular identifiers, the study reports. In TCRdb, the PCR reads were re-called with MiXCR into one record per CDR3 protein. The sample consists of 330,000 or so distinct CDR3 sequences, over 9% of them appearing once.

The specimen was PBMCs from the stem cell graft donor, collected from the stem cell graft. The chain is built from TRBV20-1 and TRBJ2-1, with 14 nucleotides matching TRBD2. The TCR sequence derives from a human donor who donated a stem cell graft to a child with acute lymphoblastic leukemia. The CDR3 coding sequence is TGCAGTGCTAGAGTGGGACTAGCGGGAGCTACAAGGAAGCAGTTCTTC. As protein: CSARVGLAGATRKQFF.